Listed below are T cell receptor beta chains from one sample, sequenced in a study of T cells after posttransplantation cyclophosphamide. Sequencing used immunoSEQ multiplex PCR; TCRdb keeps in-frame clones, though not all of them. The table shows 15,000 or so clones, with over 75% occurring only once. Sequencing was performed on PBMCs, taken after an allogeneic stem cell transplant with a calcineurin inhibitor and methotrexate. These receptors came from a male patient between 50 and 60 years old who received an allogeneic stem cell transplant from an unrelated donor, was CMV-positive, and had chronic GVHD only. The T cells may come from the graft donor. Both conserved end residues are part of each CDR3. Each record gives: clone size, CDR3 length, D gene, J gene, V gene, CDR3 DNA, CDR3 protein. The D gene is left open where the match is weak. Size tells how often a clone was seen (once, few, many) or the class of an expanded clone, and some rows leave it out.

clone_size: -
cdr3_length: 12
d_call: -
j_call: TRBJ2-3
v_call: TRBV27
cdr3_nt: TGTGCCAGCAGTATAGGCACAGATACGCAGTATTTT
cdr3_aa: CASSIGTDTQYF

clone_size: -
cdr3_length: 15
d_call: TRBD1
j_call: TRBJ2-2
v_call: TRBV6-5
cdr3_nt: TGTGCCAGCAGTTACCGAATACAGGGGGCCGGGGAGCTGTTTTTT
cdr3_aa: CASSYRIQGAGELFF

clone_size: -
cdr3_length: 14
d_call: TRBD1
j_call: TRBJ1-5
v_call: TRBV27
cdr3_nt: TGTGCCAGCAGTTGGGGACAGGGAGTTGAGCCCCAGCATTTT
cdr3_aa: CASSWGQGVEPQHF

clone_size: -
cdr3_length: 15
d_call: -
j_call: TRBJ1-1
v_call: TRBV18
cdr3_nt: TGTGCCAGCTCACCACGACAGGAAATGAACACTGAAGCTTTCTTT
cdr3_aa: CASSPRQEMNTEAFF

clone_size: -
cdr3_length: 13
d_call: -
j_call: TRBJ2-1
v_call: TRBV6-1
cdr3_nt: TGTGCCAGCTCGACTAGGAATTTGAATGAGCAGTTCTTC
cdr3_aa: CASSTRNLNEQFF

clone_size: -
cdr3_length: 14
d_call: -
j_call: TRBJ1-1
v_call: TRBV13
cdr3_nt: TGTGCCAGCAGCTTAGAACGGAGTAACACTGAAGCTTTCTTT
cdr3_aa: CASSLERSNTEAFF

clone_size: -
cdr3_length: 14
d_call: -
j_call: TRBJ2-1
v_call: TRBV5-6
cdr3_nt: TGTGCCAGCAGCTTGGGCCTCAACGGGAATGAGCAGTTCTTC
cdr3_aa: CASSLGLNGNEQFF

clone_size: -
cdr3_length: 14
d_call: TRBD1
j_call: TRBJ1-5
v_call: TRBV7-2
cdr3_nt: TGTGCCAGCAGCTTCGGGACAGGGAATCAGCCCCAGCATTTT
cdr3_aa: CASSFGTGNQPQHF

clone_size: once
cdr3_length: 12
d_call: TRBD2
j_call: TRBJ2-1
v_call: TRBV29-1
cdr3_nt: TGCAGCGTTGCCCGCGGGGGCAATGAGCAGTTCTTC
cdr3_aa: CSVARGGNEQFF

clone_size: -
cdr3_length: 17
d_call: TRBD1
j_call: TRBJ1-5
v_call: TRBV7-9
cdr3_nt: TGTGCCAGCAGCTTAGACATGGGGGACAGCAGCAATCAGCCCCAGCATTTT
cdr3_aa: CASSLDMGDSSNQPQHF

clone_size: -
cdr3_length: 14
d_call: -
j_call: TRBJ2-1
v_call: TRBV5-6
cdr3_nt: TGTGCCAGCAATCCGGAGAACAATTATTATGAGCAGTTCTTC
cdr3_aa: CASNPENNYYEQFF

clone_size: -
cdr3_length: 14
d_call: -
j_call: TRBJ2-7
v_call: TRBV28
cdr3_nt: TGTGCCAGCAGTTTACGGGGGAACTCCTACGAGCAGTACTTC
cdr3_aa: CASSLRGNSYEQYF

clone_size: -
cdr3_length: 19
d_call: TRBD2
j_call: TRBJ2-1
v_call: TRBV9
cdr3_nt: TGTGCCAGCAGCGTAGAGGGTGACCCGAGCGGGAGGGGGAGGAATGAGCAGTTCTTC
cdr3_aa: CASSVEGDPSGRGRNEQFF

clone_size: -
cdr3_length: 16
d_call: TRBD1
j_call: TRBJ2-2
v_call: TRBV28
cdr3_nt: TGTGCCAGCAACAACCTGACAGGGTACGACACCGGGGAGCTGTTTTTT
cdr3_aa: CASNNLTGYDTGELFF

clone_size: few
cdr3_length: 15
d_call: TRBD1
j_call: TRBJ2-7
v_call: TRBV6-1
cdr3_nt: TGTGCCAGCAGTGAACCAGGGGGCACCTTTTACGAGCAGTACTTC
cdr3_aa: CASSEPGGTFYEQYF

clone_size: -
cdr3_length: 13
d_call: -
j_call: TRBJ1-2
v_call: TRBV7-8
cdr3_nt: TGTGCCAGCAGCCCGGGGAGGGACTATGGCTACACCTTC
cdr3_aa: CASSPGRDYGYTF

clone_size: -
cdr3_length: 14
d_call: TRBD2
j_call: TRBJ2-7
v_call: TRBV9
cdr3_nt: TGTGCCAGCAGTCCCCAGGGAGGGTCCTACGAGCAGTACTTC
cdr3_aa: CASSPQGGSYEQYF

clone_size: -
cdr3_length: 14
d_call: TRBD1
j_call: TRBJ2-3
v_call: TRBV2
cdr3_nt: TGTGCCAGCAGGCCGGGACAGTACACAGATACGCAGTGTTTT
cdr3_aa: CASRPGQYTDTQCF

clone_size: -
cdr3_length: 14
d_call: -
j_call: TRBJ1-6
v_call: TRBV13
cdr3_nt: TGTGCCAGCAGCTCCTCATTAGATAATTCACCCCTCCACTTT
cdr3_aa: CASSSSLDNSPLHF

clone_size: once
cdr3_length: 14
d_call: -
j_call: TRBJ2-5
v_call: TRBV2
cdr3_nt: TGTGCCAGCAGTACAAAGTTCCCATTAGAGACCCAGTACTTC
cdr3_aa: CASSTKFPLETQYF

clone_size: -
cdr3_length: 18
d_call: -
j_call: TRBJ2-3
v_call: TRBV5-1
cdr3_nt: TGCGCCAGCAGCTTGGAGCCTCGGGGTTCGTCCGGCACAGATACGCAGTATTTT
cdr3_aa: CASSLEPRGSSGTDTQYF

clone_size: once
cdr3_length: 15
d_call: -
j_call: TRBJ2-5
v_call: TRBV5-1
cdr3_nt: TGCGCCAGCAGCTTGGTTTCCCAGGGGAAAGAGACCCAGTACTTC
cdr3_aa: CASSLVSQGKETQYF

clone_size: -
cdr3_length: 14
d_call: TRBD1
j_call: TRBJ2-1
v_call: TRBV9
cdr3_nt: TGTGCCAGCAGCGCTCTTTCGGGGACAGGCCGGAAGTTCTTC
cdr3_aa: CASSALSGTGRKFF

clone_size: -
cdr3_length: 11
d_call: TRBD2
j_call: TRBJ2-1
v_call: TRBV19
cdr3_nt: TGTGCCAGTAGTTGGGGGGGGGAGCAGTTCTTC
cdr3_aa: CASSWGGEQFF

clone_size: -
cdr3_length: 15
d_call: TRBD1
j_call: TRBJ1-1
v_call: TRBV19
cdr3_nt: TGTGCCAGTAGCCTGGCCGGGACAGTGAACACTGAAGCTTTCTTT
cdr3_aa: CASSLAGTVNTEAFF

clone_size: -
cdr3_length: 15
d_call: -
j_call: TRBJ2-3
v_call: TRBV4-3
cdr3_nt: TGCGCCAGCAGCCAAGATCGGGAGCCATACCTCACGCAGTATTTT
cdr3_aa: CASSQDREPYLTQYF

clone_size: -
cdr3_length: 15
d_call: -
j_call: TRBJ1-6
v_call: TRBV6-1
cdr3_nt: TGTGCCAGCAGTGTTTCAGGAACCTATAATTCACCCCTCCACTTT
cdr3_aa: CASSVSGTYNSPLHF

clone_size: once
cdr3_length: 15
d_call: -
j_call: TRBJ2-7
v_call: TRBV7-5
cdr3_nt: TGTGCCAGAAGCTTAGGTGGACAGGCCTCCTACGAGCAGTACTTC
cdr3_aa: CARSLGGQASYEQYF

clone_size: -
cdr3_length: 17
d_call: -
j_call: TRBJ2-7
v_call: TRBV6-4
cdr3_nt: TGTGCCAGCAGTGAATGGGTAGAATTCGACAGGACCCACGAGCAGTACTTC
cdr3_aa: CASSEWVEFDRTHEQYF

clone_size: once
cdr3_length: 16
d_call: TRBD1
j_call: TRBJ2-5
v_call: TRBV7-2
cdr3_nt: TGTGCCAGCAGCTCCAGCGGGACAGGGGGCTGGGAGACCCAGTACTTC
cdr3_aa: CASSSSGTGGWETQYF

clone_size: -
cdr3_length: 19
d_call: TRBD1
j_call: TRBJ1-6
v_call: TRBV11-3
cdr3_nt: TGTGCCAGCAGCCACCTCGGATCTGGGACAGGGGAACGCAATTCACCCCTCCACTTT
cdr3_aa: CASSHLGSGTGERNSPLHF

clone_size: -
cdr3_length: 14
d_call: -
j_call: TRBJ1-2
v_call: TRBV6-5
cdr3_nt: TGTGCCAGCAGCCCTACAGGGATCGGCTATGGCTACACCTTC
cdr3_aa: CASSPTGIGYGYTF

clone_size: -
cdr3_length: 14
d_call: TRBD2
j_call: TRBJ2-5
v_call: TRBV7-9
cdr3_nt: TGTGCCAGCAGCTCGGGAGGGCGGCGGGAGACCCAGTACTTC
cdr3_aa: CASSSGGRRETQYF

clone_size: -
cdr3_length: 13
d_call: TRBD1
j_call: TRBJ2-1
v_call: TRBV6-5
cdr3_nt: TGTGCCAGCAGGACGACAGGGGGCAATGAGCAGTTCTTC
cdr3_aa: CASRTTGGNEQFF

clone_size: -
cdr3_length: 13
d_call: -
j_call: TRBJ2-7
v_call: TRBV6-5
cdr3_nt: TGTGCCAGCAGGACGAGGGTATGGGACGAGCAGTACTTC
cdr3_aa: CASRTRVWDEQYF

clone_size: -
cdr3_length: 13
d_call: TRBD1
j_call: TRBJ1-1
v_call: TRBV7-2
cdr3_nt: TGTGCCAGCAGCCGGACAGGGGGTAATGAAGCTTTCTTT
cdr3_aa: CASSRTGGNEAFF

clone_size: once
cdr3_length: 13
d_call: -
j_call: TRBJ1-2
v_call: TRBV29-1
cdr3_nt: TGCAGCGTTGCGGGGGGGGAGCACGGCGGCTACACCTTC
cdr3_aa: CSVAGGEHGGYTF

clone_size: -
cdr3_length: 14
d_call: -
j_call: TRBJ2-1
v_call: TRBV9
cdr3_nt: TGTGCCAGCAGCCCATTCTCGGGGAGGAATGAGCAGTTCTTC
cdr3_aa: CASSPFSGRNEQFF

clone_size: -
cdr3_length: 15
d_call: TRBD1
j_call: TRBJ1-1
v_call: TRBV2
cdr3_nt: TGTGCCAGCAGTGGGGACAGCCTACGGAACACTGAAGCTTTCTTT
cdr3_aa: CASSGDSLRNTEAFF

clone_size: -
cdr3_length: 14
d_call: TRBD1
j_call: TRBJ2-1
v_call: TRBV7-2
cdr3_nt: TGTGCCAGCAGCTGGGACAGGCGTGACTATGAGCAGTTCTTC
cdr3_aa: CASSWDRRDYEQFF

clone_size: -
cdr3_length: 13
d_call: TRBD1
j_call: TRBJ2-5
v_call: TRBV7-8
cdr3_nt: TGTACCAGCAGGGACAGGGGTGGTGAGACCCAGTACTTC
cdr3_aa: CTSRDRGGETQYF

clone_size: -
cdr3_length: 14
d_call: TRBD1
j_call: TRBJ1-2
v_call: TRBV10-3
cdr3_nt: TGTGCCATCAGTGAGTTCGACAGGGGTCGGGGCTACACCTTC
cdr3_aa: CAISEFDRGRGYTF

clone_size: once
cdr3_length: 16
d_call: -
j_call: TRBJ2-2
v_call: TRBV7-3
cdr3_nt: TGTGCCAGCAGCCTCCTCTCTTTCCCCGGGGGCGGGGAGCTGTTTTTT
cdr3_aa: CASSLLSFPGGGELFF

clone_size: -
cdr3_length: 14
d_call: -
j_call: TRBJ1-2
v_call: TRBV4-1
cdr3_nt: TGCGCCAGCAGCCAAGGACAGTCGAACTATGGCTACACCTTC
cdr3_aa: CASSQGQSNYGYTF

clone_size: -
cdr3_length: 13
d_call: TRBD1
j_call: TRBJ1-4
v_call: TRBV6-6
cdr3_nt: TGTGCCAGCACCGCCGGGACAGAGGAAAAACTGTTTTTT
cdr3_aa: CASTAGTEEKLFF

clone_size: -
cdr3_length: 14
d_call: TRBD1
j_call: TRBJ1-2
v_call: TRBV9
cdr3_nt: TGTGCCAGCAGCGTAGCACAGGGGGCCTATGGCTACACCTTC
cdr3_aa: CASSVAQGAYGYTF

clone_size: -
cdr3_length: 15
d_call: TRBD2
j_call: TRBJ2-1
v_call: TRBV5-1
cdr3_nt: TGCGCCAGCAGCAACGGGGGGGCAGTGGGGAATGAGCAGTTCTTC
cdr3_aa: CASSNGGAVGNEQFF

clone_size: -
cdr3_length: 15
d_call: -
j_call: TRBJ2-7
v_call: TRBV27
cdr3_nt: TGTGCCAGCAGTCCACTACAGGGATCGGGCTACGAGCAGTACTTC
cdr3_aa: CASSPLQGSGYEQYF